The 14 T cell receptor beta chains listed next were all sequenced from one sample in a study of blood T cell repertoires in COVID-19. The data were produced by immunoSEQ multiplex PCR, yet TCRdb's version contains in-frame clones alone and is incomplete. Of tens of thousands of clones listed, around 84% are singletons. Sequences were obtained from peripheral blood. The receptors were sampled from an elderly man with acute or convalescent COVID-19.

This sequence joins TRBV11-2 and TRBJ2-5, with TRBD2 identical over 8 bases. V shed 0 bases, J shed 5 bases, and the junction held 5 bases outside the gene matches. Germline CDR1 SGHAT, CDR2 FQNNGV. CDR3 length equals 15 residues. The CDR3 bases are TGTGCCAGCAGCTTAGAGACTAGCGATAGGGAGACCCAGTACTTC. Translating it yields CASSLETSDRETQYF.

The chain has TRBV6-2 or TRBV6-3 and TRBJ2-7, with 10 bases matching TRBD2. J was trimmed by 4 bases and V by 6 bases; bases with no gene match: 12. This CDR3 contains 16 residues. Germline CDR1 and CDR2: MNHEY and SVGEGT. The CDR3 DNA sequence: TGTGCCAGCAGCCGACGGGCCGGGACTAGCGTGTACGAGCAGTACTTC. Encoded protein: CASSRRAGTSVYEQYF.

The chain recombines TRBV4-3 with TRBJ1-1; 7 bases fit TRBD1. CDR3 length equals 17 residues. V lost 5 bases, J lost 7 bases, and 19 bases stayed unmatched. Germline V CDR1 and CDR2: LGHNA, YSLEER. The CDR3 coding sequence is TGCGCCAGCAGCACCTCGGACAGGCCGTCCCGGGGGGGTGAAGCTTTCTTT. Amino acids: CASSTSDRPSRGGEAFF.

The rearrangement uses TRBV19 and TRBJ2-1; 7 bases fit TRBD2. V dropped 6 bases and J dropped 6; count of bases not matched to a gene: 5. Germline CDR1 reads LNHDA; CDR2 reads SQIVND (reference sequence). The CDR3 spans 13 residues. CDR3 in DNA: TGTGCCAGTAGGGGGGGGATGGTCAATGAGCAGTTCTTC. Encoded protein: CASRGGMVNEQFF.

V and J are TRBV6-6 and TRBJ1-2; no reliable D call. V lost 7 bases, J lost 0 bases, and 15 bases lay in between. This CDR3 spans 15 amino acids. The germline CDR1 and CDR2 sequences are MNHNY and SVGAGI (reference sequence). The CDR3 protein is CASNNRQITNYGYTF. CDR3 sequence (DNA): TGTGCCAGCAACAATAGACAAATAACTAACTATGGCTACACCTTC.

The chain has TRBV13 and TRBJ1-6; 7 bases map to TRBD1. With V trimmed by 6 bases and J by 10 bases, 6 bases remained unmatched. Germline V gene sequence: CDR1 PRHDT, CDR2 FYEKMQ (reference sequence). The CDR3 is 13 residues long. CDR3 amino acids: CASRLTGNSPLHF. CDR3 sequence (DNA): TGTGCCAGCAGACTGACAGGGAACTCACCCCTCCACTTT.

The sample holds a few counts of this clone. The V and J genes are TRBV5-4 and TRBJ2-7; perhaps TRBD1 as D (5 bases). V was pared by 0 bases and J by 7 bases, with 17 bases between. The CDR3 is made up of 15 amino acids. Germline assignment: CDR1 SGHNT and CDR2 YYREEE (reference sequence). The DNA for the CDR3 is TGTGCCAGCAGCTTGGGGGCAGGGCCCGCCGGGGAGCAGTACTTC. Translating gives CASSLGAGPAGEQYF.

V gene TRBV29-1 combines with J gene TRBJ1-2, with 7 nucleotides matching TRBD1. The CDR3 spans 12 residues. CDR1 is SQVTM, CDR2 ANQGSEA, per germline. The J segment lost 4 bases and the V segment lost 7 bases, leaving 6 bases of the junction unmatched. CDR3 amino acids: CSARDSIYGYTF. Here the CDR3 DNA reads TGCAGCGCACGGGACAGTATCTATGGCTACACCTTC.

The chain uses TRBV4-1 and TRBJ1-1; no firm D call. Trimming pared 2 bases from V and 0 bases from J, leaving 7 bases between. CDR3 length: 14 amino acids. From germline, CDR1 is MGHRA and CDR2 YSYEKL. CDR3 in DNA: TGCGCCAGCAGCCAACAGAGGCTGAACACTGAAGCTTTCTTT. It translates to CASSQQRLNTEAFF.

V and J are TRBV2 and TRBJ1-6; 9 nucleotides line up with TRBD1. Germline trimming cut 3 bases from V and 7 bases from J; bases unmatched to any gene: 1. Germline CDR1 is SNHLY and CDR2 is FYNNEI. The CDR3 sequence is 14 residues long. The DNA of the CDR3 is TGTGCCAGCAGTGACGGACAGGGGAATTCACCCCTCCACTTT. Encoded protein: CASSDGQGNSPLHF.

V is TRBV9 and J is TRBJ2-3; 10 bases are a match to TRBD2. Germline values: CDR1 SGDLS, CDR2 YYNGEE. J lost 5 bases, V lost 2 bases, and 2 bases had no gene match. The CDR3 is 14 residues long. Here the CDR3 reads CASSVGTSEDTQYF. The CDR3 nucleotides read TGTGCCAGCAGCGTGGGGACTAGCGAAGATACGCAGTATTTT.

This sequence joins TRBV5-8 and TRBJ2-2; TRBD1 might be the D (8 bases). CDR1 is SGHTS and CDR2 is YDEGEE in the germline V gene. Trimming pared 7 bases from V and 6 bases from J, leaving 19 bases between. This CDR3 region has 15 residues. CDR3 amino acids: CASLPRQGRAGELFF. Here the CDR3 DNA reads TGTGCCAGCCTTCCCAGACAGGGGAGGGCCGGGGAGCTGTTTTTT.

The gene calls are TRBV19 and TRBJ2-5; D unresolved. The germline CDR1 and CDR2 sequences are LNHDA and SQIVND (reference sequence). The germline V and J ends were trimmed by 6 bases and 6 bases, with 11 bases remaining between them. The CDR3 extends over 12 amino acids. CDR3 amino acids: CASSPNFQTQYF. CDR3 DNA sequence: TGTGCCAGTAGCCCTAATTTCCAGACCCAGTACTTC.

This chain links TRBV10-3 with TRBJ1-6, with D perhaps matching TRBD1 (5 bases). Looked up from germline, CDR1 is ENHRY and CDR2 is SYGVKD. With 3 bases removed from V and 7 bases from J, the gap between germline ends came to 10 bases. The CDR3 has 14 amino acids. CDR3 in amino acids: CAISDSTANSPLHF. In nucleotides, the CDR3 is TGTGCCATCAGTGACTCGACAGCAAATTCACCCCTCCACTTT.